Presented here are 10 T cell receptor beta chains from one specimen sequenced in a study of cytomegalovirus exposure and HLA in healthy donors (dated by TCRdb to 2016 to 2017). Libraries came from the immunoSEQ multiplex PCR assay. A mixture of 60 forward primers for TCR Vbeta segments and 13 reverse primers for TCR Jbeta segments was used in the multiplex PCR. This immuneACCESS table, as held by TCRdb, lists in-frame sequences with V and J called but not all clones. Of the missing ones, under half trace to an unresolved V gene in checked studies; the others have no known cause. The table for this sample lists roughly 300,000 clones; roughly 88% of them were counted only once. The leading ten clones occupy roughly 4% of the sample. Sample: PBMCs. These receptors originate from a middle-aged man in good health and CMV-seropositive.

The rearrangement links TRBV11-3 to TRBJ2-7; 7 positions agree with TRBD1. Per the germline V gene, CDR1 is SGHNT and CDR2 is YENEEA. Trimming at V came to 5 bases and at J to 2 bases, leaving 3 bases not matched to a gene. CDR3 length: 13 residues. The CDR3 nucleotides read TGTGCCAGCAGCCTGACAGGGACCTACGAGCAGTACTTC. Residues: CASSLTGTYEQYF.

The rearrangement links TRBV28 to TRBJ1-2; D call uncertain. Germline V CDR1 and CDR2: MDHEN, SYDVKM. This CDR3 spans 14 amino acids. V was clipped by 4 bases and J by 5 bases, with 14 bases between them. The CDR3 region is CASSSREGTYGYTF. In nucleotides, the CDR3 is TGTGCCAGCAGTTCCCGGGAGGGAACTTATGGCTACACCTTC.

Here the CDR3 DNA reads TGCGCCAGCAGCTTGGGTGCCTCCGGGACAGCCAACTCCTACGAGCAGTACTTC. Amino acids: CASSLGASGTANSYEQYF. This chain uses TRBV5-1 with TRBJ2-5; the match to TRBD1 covers 7 bases. The J call may be wrong; the DNA end is better matched by TRBJ2-7. Germline V lookup: CDR1 SGHRS, CDR2 YFSETQ. This CDR3 comprises 18 residues.

Only one count was recorded for this clone. The chain carries TRBV29-1 and TRBJ1-2, with D unresolved. V was cut by 2 bases and J by 0 bases, with 13 bases left in between. Germline CDR1 and CDR2: SQVTM and ANQGSEA. The length of the CDR3 is 15 residues. CDR3 loop: CSVERRTGTNYGYTF. The CDR3, as DNA: TGCAGCGTTGAAAGGAGGACCGGGACTAACTATGGCTACACCTTC.

This clone was detected once. This chain's CDR3 is CASGTASYNEQFF. DNA of the CDR3: TGTGCCAGCGGGACAGCCTCCTACAATGAGCAGTTCTTC. The chain employs TRBV27 and TRBJ2-1; 7 bases fit TRBD1. V lost 8 bases and J lost 0; bases outside the gene matches: 1. Germline CDR1 and CDR2: MNHEY and SMNVEV (reference sequence). The CDR3 length is 13 residues.

V and J are TRBV29-1 and TRBJ2-1, with unresolved D. Trimming took off 6 bases at V and 3 bases at J, with 9 bases between the two ends. From germline, CDR1 is SQVTM and CDR2 ANQGSEA. The CDR3 length is 12 residues. The CDR3 DNA reads as TGCAGCGTACTTATCGGCTACAATGAGCAGTTCTTC. It specifies CSVLIGYNEQFF.

This clone was picked up one time. This chain uses TRBV7-6 with TRBJ2-3, with D perhaps TRBD2 (5 bases). Trimming cost V 3 bases and J 4 bases, with 17 bases left between them. There are 16 residues in the CDR3. Germline lookup yields CDR1 SGHVS and CDR2 FNYEAQ. The CDR3 is CASSFTLGAGADTQYF. CDR3 nucleotide sequence: TGTGCCAGCAGCTTTACTCTCGGCGCGGGCGCAGATACGCAGTATTTT.

The chain links TRBV4-3 to TRBJ2-2; 7 nucleotides agree with TRBD2. The trim removed 0 bases at V and 8 bases at J, leaving 6 bases unmatched. CDR1 is LGHNA, CDR2 YSLEER, per germline. CDR3 length: 15 residues. The DNA of the CDR3 is TGCGCCAGCAGCCAAGAACTAGGGCGGGAGGGGGAGCTGTTTTTT. This encodes CASSQELGREGELFF.

The V and J genes are TRBV2 and TRBJ2-7; TRBD2 might be the D (6 bases). The CDR3 contains 16 residues. CDR1 and CDR2 from the germline V gene are SNHLY and FYNNEI. V was cut by 6 bases and J by 6 bases, with 24 bases left in between. CDR3 sequence: CASSETGLATPLEQYF. The CDR3, as DNA: TGTGCCAGCAGCGAAACGGGCCTAGCGACCCCCCTCGAGCAGTACTTC.

The rearrangement joins TRBV11-2 to TRBJ2-7; tentative D call: TRBD1 (6 bases). CDR1 SGHAT and CDR2 FQNNGV come from the germline V gene. The V end lost 2 bases, the J end lost 6 bases, and 14 bases lay between the germline ends. The CDR3 sequence is 14 residues long. The CDR3 spells CASSLNLMTGEQYF. CDR3 bases: TGTGCCAGCAGCTTAAACCTTATGACAGGCGAGCAGTACTTC.